This T cell receptor (beta chain) was sequenced for a study of T cell repertoires in cytomegalovirus infection. The overall study: Recently described HLA-C-restricted plus well-studied HLA-B-restricted CMV epitopes were used. Carrying CMV and the relevant HLA type showed in public TCR beta signatures.

TCRdb reprocessed the reads with MiXCR, giving one entry per CDR3 protein. Of about 470,000 distinct CDR3 sequences listed, about 42% are singletons. The germline CDR1 and CDR2 sequences are LGHNT and FRNRAP. There are 12 residues in the CDR3. With regard to this clonotype: Antigen specificity is unknown. Mismatch with germline at one junction end may stem from a read error.

This chain connects TRBV12-5 to TRBJ1-5; tentatively, D is TRBD1 (6 bases). This TCR was recovered from a human donor in good health (CMV status not recorded). Some clones in this sample may be carry-over from other donors' samples. Here the sequenced sample was cultured PBMCs, taken from culture after CMV antigen stimulation. CDR3 sequence (DNA): TGTGCTAGTGGTTTGGCCCAGGGGCCCCTGCATTTT. Its translation: CASGLAQGPLHF.